Shown below are 22 T cell receptor beta chains from a single sample sequenced in a study of T-cell reconstitution after alpha-beta-depleted transplantation in children. For TCRbeta, the library was prepared with unique molecular identifiers. TCRdb analysed the PCR reads with MiXCR anew, one entry per CDR3 protein. The table has some 200,000 distinct CDR3 sequences, about 6.8% seen once. The material sequenced was PBMCs from the stem cell graft donor, taken from the stem cell graft. Every receptor here comes from a human donor who donated a stem cell graft to a child with Wiskott-Aldrich syndrome.

This clonotype has a count of ten or more. The chain combines TRBV29-1 with TRBJ1-1; 9 nucleotides agree with TRBD1. This CDR3 contains 12 residues. Germline CDR1 and CDR2: SQVTM and ANQGSEA. V shed 7 bases and J 6 bases; nucleotides not matched to a gene: 6. DNA for the CDR3: TGCAGCGCCCGACAGGGGGTAGCTGAAGCTTTCTTT. Protein sequence: CSARQGVAEAFF.

This clonotype was seen many times. The chain links TRBV5-1 to TRBJ1-3, with D possibly being TRBD1 (5 bases). The CDR3 runs to 16 residues. Trimming took 4 bases from V and 2 from J, leaving 16 bases between them. Germline V lookup: CDR1 SGHRS, CDR2 YFSETQ. The CDR3 DNA reads TGCGCCAGCAGCCCACTCCAGGGCAGAGCTGGAAACACCATATATTTT. Protein product: CASSPLQGRAGNTIYF.

This clonotype was seen at least ten times. The chain combines TRBV6-1 with TRBJ1-2; no clear D. The CDR3 covers 15 residues. Germline V gene sequence: CDR1 MNHNS, CDR2 SASEGT. The V end was cut by 0 bases, the J end by 1 base, with 9 bases between. CDR3 amino acids: CASSEAGGVNYGYTF. CDR3 bases: TGTGCCAGCAGTGAAGCGGGAGGAGTTAACTATGGCTACACCTTC.

This clonotype came up many times. The chain is built from TRBV12-3 or TRBV12-4 and TRBJ1-1; D remains unclear. CDR3 length equals 13 residues. V gave up 2 bases and J gave up 1 base, with 5 bases separating them. The CDR3 DNA is TGTGCCAGCAGTTTAAAACAGAACACTGAAGCTTTCTTT. This sequence encodes CASSLKQNTEAFF.

This clonotype was detected ten times or more. The rearrangement joins TRBV2 to TRBJ2-4, with D unclear. The CDR3 is made up of 11 amino acids. With 1 base removed from V and 5 bases from J, the gap between germline ends came to 0 bases. Germline V gives CDR1 SNHLY, CDR2 FYNNEI. CDR3 coding DNA: TGTGCCAGCAGTGAAGAAAACATTCAGTACTTC. Its translation: CASSEENIQYF.

This clonotype came up many times. This sequence joins TRBV6-6 and TRBJ2-1; the D is unclear. V was cut by 3 bases and J by 9 bases, with 12 bases left in between. Germline-derived CDR1 and CDR2 are MNHNY and SVGAGI (reference sequence). The CDR3 is 13 amino acids. The CDR3: CASSYWVSGEQFF. The DNA for the CDR3 is TGTGCCAGCAGTTATTGGGTATCAGGTGAGCAGTTCTTC.

There are a few counts of this clonotype. This chain connects TRBV5-1 to TRBJ2-7; TRBD1 agrees at 7 bases. The CDR3 loop spans 14 amino acids. Germline CDR1 SGHRS, CDR2 YFSETQ. V lost 5 bases, J lost 3 bases, and 8 bases stayed unmatched. The CDR3 here is CASREQGPIYEQYF. As DNA, the CDR3 is TGCGCCAGCAGGGAACAGGGGCCTATCTACGAGCAGTACTTC.

At least ten counts were recorded for this clonotype. The rearrangement links TRBV5-1 to TRBJ2-2; TRBD1 aligns across 9 bases. V lost 7 bases, J lost 4 bases, and 11 bases stayed unmatched. The V gene's germline CDR1 is SGHRS and CDR2 YFSETQ. This CDR3 is built from 16 residues. CDR3 sequence (DNA): TGCGCCAGCCGGTGGACCGGGACAGGGTTCACCGGGGAGCTGTTTTTT. Its protein is CASRWTGTGFTGELFF. Full variable domain (remainder filled in from reference TRBV5-1 and TRBJ2-2): KAGVTQTPRYLIKTRGQQVTLSCSPISGHRSVSWYQQTPGQGLQFLFEYFSETQRNKGNFPGRFSGRQFSNSRSEMNVSTLELGDSALYLCASRWTGTGFTGELFFGEGSRLTVL.

Points on this clonotype: This may come from a read error, since a much larger clone is one base off. The V gene is TRBV10-3, the J gene TRBJ2-5, with D hard to call. This CDR3 spans 18 amino acids. Germline assignment: CDR1 ENHRY and CDR2 SYGVKD. V lost 10 bases to trimming and J lost 1 base, with 28 bases between them. CDR3 nucleotides: TGTGCCACATCCAAATTTTCTCCTGGCCTAGGCCTCCAAGAGACCCAGTACTTC. The encoded protein is CATSKFSPGLGLQETQYF.

This clonotype was seen repeatedly, ten times or more. The chain employs TRBV28 and TRBJ2-3; 14 bases match TRBD2. Germline V gene sequence: CDR1 MDHEN, CDR2 SYDVKM. The J segment lost 1 base and the V segment lost 7 bases, leaving 10 bases of the junction unmatched. This CDR3 spans 18 amino acids. The CDR3: CASKLGGLAGDGTDTQYF. In DNA, the CDR3 is TGTGCCAGCAAACTAGGGGGACTAGCGGGAGATGGCACAGATACGCAGTATTTT.

This clonotype has a count of ten or more. V and J are TRBV20-1 and TRBJ2-1; D unclear. Germline CDR1 is DFQATT and CDR2 is SNEGSKA (reference sequence). The CDR3 is 14 amino acids. V was cut by 3 bases and J by 0 bases, with 9 bases left in between. CDR3 in DNA: TGCAGTGCTAGGGCTCTTAGCTCCTACAATGAGCAGTTCTTC. This gives the protein CSARALSSYNEQFF.

This clonotype was seen many times. CDR3 in amino acids: CASSLGGPGEQFF. The CDR3 DNA reads TGCGCCAGCAGCTTGGGGGGCCCCGGGGAGCAGTTCTTC. The chain joins TRBV5-1 to TRBJ2-1, with D maybe TRBD1 (5 bases). This CDR3 comprises 13 residues. Germline lookup yields CDR1 SGHRS and CDR2 YFSETQ. V lost 0 bases, J lost 10 bases, and 11 bases lay in between. The full variable domain, completed using reference TRBV5-1 and TRBJ2-1, is KAGVTQTPRYLIKTRGQQVTLSCSPISGHRSVSWYQQTPGQGLQFLFEYFSETQRNKGNFPGRFSGRQFSNSRSEMNVSTLELGDSALYLCASSLGGPGEQFFGPGTRLTVL.

This clonotype showed up just a few times. This rearrangement joins TRBV11-2 to TRBJ2-2; D is ambiguous. V was cut by 3 bases and J by 5 bases, with 16 bases left in between. The CDR3 is 16 residues long. CDR1 is SGHAT, CDR2 FQNNGV, per germline. The CDR3 DNA follows: TGTGCCAGCAGCTTTCCCCCCGGTAACCCTACCGGGGAGCTGTTTTTT. Amino acid sequence: CASSFPPGNPTGELFF. Complete variable domain (other parts from reference TRBV11-2 and TRBJ2-2): EAGVAQSPRYKIIEKRQSVAFWCNPISGHATLYWYQQILGQGPKLLIQFQNNGVVDDSQLPKDRFSAERLKGVDSTLKIQPAKLEDSAVYLCASSFPPGNPTGELFFGEGSRLTVL.

There are many counts of this clonotype. The chain employs TRBV6-1 and TRBJ2-3; the match to TRBD2 covers 11 bases. The CDR3 totals 15 residues. Losses at the gene ends were 5 bases for V and 2 bases for J; bases not matched to a gene: 3. Germline CDR1 MNHNS, CDR2 SASEGT. The CDR3 reads CASSIAGGFTDTQYF. The CDR3 DNA reads as TGTGCCAGCAGTATAGCGGGGGGGTTCACAGATACGCAGTATTTT.

There are many counts of this clonotype. V usage is TRBV27 and J usage is TRBJ2-3; TRBD2 agrees at 7 bases. Germline V gene lookup returns CDR1 MNHEY and CDR2 SMNVEV (reference sequence). After removal of 6 bases from V and 2 bases from J, the junction contained 8 bases not matched to a gene. The CDR3 is 15 amino acids. The CDR3 nucleotides are TGTGCCAGCAGCGCGTGGGGGGGATACACAGATACGCAGTATTTT. It translates to CASSAWGGYTDTQYF.

This clonotype was recorded at least ten times. The chain joins TRBV29-1 to TRBJ2-2; D gene ambiguous. The CDR3 is 13 amino acids. The germline V gene encodes CDR1 SQVTM and CDR2 ANQGSEA. V was shortened by 6 bases and J by 2 bases, with 10 bases between the two germline ends. The CDR3 sequence: CSVRLHNTGELFF. CDR3 nucleotide sequence: TGCAGCGTGAGGCTTCACAACACCGGGGAGCTGTTTTTT.

This clonotype was found many times. This chain connects TRBV20-1 to TRBJ1-4; D not certain. CDR1 and CDR2 (germline): DFQATT, SNEGSKA (reference sequence). The CDR3 runs to 13 residues. Trimming cost V 5 bases and J 7 bases, with 14 bases left between them. In nucleotides, the CDR3 is TGCAGTGCTCACACCGGTTCGGGTGAAAAACTGTTTTTT. Its translation is CSAHTGSGEKLFF.

This clonotype showed up many times. The chain links TRBV12-3 or TRBV12-4 to TRBJ2-1; 9 nucleotides match TRBD2. The CDR3 runs 9 residues. In nucleotides, the CDR3 is TGTTCTAGCGGGATCCAACAGTTCTTC. Protein: CSSGIQQFF.

This clonotype was counted at least ten times. The rearrangement joins TRBV12-3 or TRBV12-4 to TRBJ2-1, with 10 bases aligning to TRBD1. CDR3 length: 18 residues. The J segment lost 0 bases and the V segment lost 6 bases, leaving 11 bases of the junction unmatched. The CDR3 spells CASSILRGQGISYNEQFF. The CDR3 coding sequence is TGTGCCAGCAGCATTCTTCGGGGACAGGGGATCTCCTACAATGAGCAGTTCTTC.

This clonotype was found many times. V is TRBV6-4 and J is TRBJ2-1, with 8 positions matching TRBD2. The CDR3 loop spans 16 amino acids. After removal of 2 bases from V and 6 bases from J, the junction contained 9 bases not matched to a gene. Germline V gives CDR1 MRHNA, CDR2 SNTAGT. CDR3 nucleotides: TGTGCCAGCAGTGACAAAACTAGCGGATCGTCCAATGAGCAGTTCTTC. Protein product: CASSDKTSGSSNEQFF.

The chain is built from TRBV10-1 and TRBJ2-1, with D perhaps being TRBD1 or TRBD2 (5 bases each). This CDR3 spans 16 amino acids. Germline V gene data show CDR1 as WNHNN and CDR2 as SYGVQD (reference sequence). Trimming took off 3 bases at V and 5 bases at J, with 17 bases between the two ends. CDR3 coding DNA: TGCGCCAGCAGTGATCGTTATTGGGGGAGACACAATGAGCAGTTCTTC. Translating gives CASSDRYWGRHNEQFF.

This clonotype was observed at least ten times. V is TRBV20-1 and J is TRBJ1-1, with D hard to call. The CDR3 totals 14 residues. Germline loops: CDR1 DFQATT, CDR2 SNEGSKA (reference sequence). Trimming cost V 4 bases and J 4 bases, with 16 bases left between them. In DNA, the CDR3 is TGCAGTGCTAAATTAACAGAAGTTGGCACTGAAGCTTTCTTT. This translates into CSAKLTEVGTEAFF.